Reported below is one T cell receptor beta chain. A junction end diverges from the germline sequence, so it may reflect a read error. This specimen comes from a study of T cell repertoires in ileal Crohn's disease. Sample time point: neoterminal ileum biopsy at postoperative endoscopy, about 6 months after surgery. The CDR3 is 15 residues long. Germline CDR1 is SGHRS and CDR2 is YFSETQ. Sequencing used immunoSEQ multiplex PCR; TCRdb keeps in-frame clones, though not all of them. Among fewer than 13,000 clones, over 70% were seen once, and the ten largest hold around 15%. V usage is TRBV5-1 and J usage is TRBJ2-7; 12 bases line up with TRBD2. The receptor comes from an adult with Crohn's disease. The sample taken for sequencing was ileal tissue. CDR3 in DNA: TGCGCCAGCACCTCTAGCGGGGGGGACTCGCTTACCCAGTCATTC. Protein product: CASTSSGGDSLTQSF.